A single T cell receptor beta chain is shown here with its context. There are a few counts of this clonotype. Its antigen is still unknown. No much larger clone is present one base from it, and per-base qualities are unavailable. CDR1 and CDR2, looked up from the germline V gene (reference sequence), are DFQATT and SNEGSKA. Deletion took 0 bases off V and 4 bases off J, with a span of 13 bases between the germline ends. The CDR3 covers 14 residues, taking in both the cysteine and the phenylalanine. The sequence is cut down to CDR3 DNA, 42 bases in frame from base 1. The sequencer listed for this sample is Illumina NovaSeq 6000. TCRalpha and TCRbeta cDNA libraries were constructed by 5'RACE with constant-segment primers, with sample barcodes and unique molecular identifiers being introduced. Trizol reagent was used to extract RNA from every sample. Library amplification was performed in two PCR steps, and a second sample barcode and Illumina TruSeq adapters were introduced in the second step. Libraries were sequenced on an Illumina NovaSeq with 2 x 150 bp paired-end reads. In the paper's pipeline: The reads were demultiplexed and collapsed into UMI-guided consensus sequences using migec v1.2.7. Using mixcr v2.1.11, UMI consensuses were aligned to TRA and TRB V and J templates and then assembled into clonotypes. Expanded or contracted clonotypes were those called significant by both edgeR and NoisET, with noise models trained on biological replicates. For edgeR calls, the cutoffs were a false discovery rate-adjusted p below 0.01 and a log2 fold-change threshold of 1. As an exploratory analysis of dynamics, max-normalized trajectories of the 1000 most abundant clonotypes were examined with PCA combined with hierarchical clustering. The CD4 or CD8 phenotype of responding clones was assigned using the separately sequenced CD4+ and CD8+ repertoires. The public reads were reanalyzed by TCRdb: fastp trimming at Q25, MiXCR alignment, in-frame beta chains only. Rows merge per CDR3 protein into single entries with the most common DNA and genes. TCRdb, rather than the study authors, made the V and J calls. Present in this sample are about 400,000 distinct CDR3 sequences, 23% of which were seen just once. Of the sample, around 13% is held by the ten largest clones.

Ficoll-Paque density gradient centrifugation was used to isolate PBMCs. The data stem from a study of T-cell memory formation after mild COVID-19 (dated by TCRdb to the early 2020s). With regard to the full study: TCR sequence clusters from the two donors were largely donor specific. Two young, previously healthy adult volunteers, one female and one male, were included in the cohort. In two donors, T-cell clones that expanded and contracted after mild COVID-19 were tracked by sequencing TCRalpha and TCRbeta repertoires over time.

Study-level results and caveats: Only a couple of mild cases were covered in the study, and larger cohorts including severe cases with pre-infection samples were considered necessary. SARS-CoV-2 specificity of the second-wave clones peaking on day 37 was not confirmed. Balanced CD4/CD8 phenotypes were observed for clones contracting from day 15 to 85, whereas a bias towards CD4+ was observed for a second wave of clones expanding from day 15 to 37. The detection of some responding clones in pre-infection memory suggests that pre-existing cross-reactive memory T cells joined the SARS-CoV-2 response. Contracting CD4+ clones were located mainly in the CM and EM memory subsets, whereas CD8+ clones were found to be enriched in EMRA.

Recombination connected TRBV20-1 to TRBJ2-7; no confident D gene assignment can be made. This clonotype originated in an adult woman who had mild COVID-19 (a few samples of this study predate the infection). The sample titles of this study are shuffled in the database, so cell type and time point are left out; the donor was told from shared clones. Source material: PBMCs or a T cell subset sorted from them (not recorded which). CDR3 sequence: CSARDKLAFYEQYF. The DNA sequence is given as TGCAGTGCTAGAGATAAACTCGCATTTTACGAGCAGTACTTC.